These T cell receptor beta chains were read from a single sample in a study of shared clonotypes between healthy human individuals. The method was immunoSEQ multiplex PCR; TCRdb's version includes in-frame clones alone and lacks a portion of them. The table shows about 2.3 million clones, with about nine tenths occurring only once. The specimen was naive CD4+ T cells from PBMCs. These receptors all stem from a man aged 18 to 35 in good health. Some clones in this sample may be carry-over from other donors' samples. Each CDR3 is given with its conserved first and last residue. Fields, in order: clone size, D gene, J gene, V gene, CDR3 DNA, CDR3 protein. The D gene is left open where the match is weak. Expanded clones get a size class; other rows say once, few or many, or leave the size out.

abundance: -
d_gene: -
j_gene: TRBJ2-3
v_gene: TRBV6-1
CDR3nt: TGTGCCAGCAGTACCGGGAACACAGATACGCAGTATTTT
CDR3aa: CASSTGNTDTQYF

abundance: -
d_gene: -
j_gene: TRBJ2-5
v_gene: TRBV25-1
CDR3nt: TGTGCCAGCAGTGGGACCACAGGGTTCCAAGAGACCCAGTACTTC
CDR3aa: CASSGTTGFQETQYF

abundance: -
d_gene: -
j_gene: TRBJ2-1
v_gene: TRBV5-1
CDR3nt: TGCGCCAGCAGCTCCCCCGAGGGAGGCAATGAGCAGTTCTTC
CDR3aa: CASSSPEGGNEQFF

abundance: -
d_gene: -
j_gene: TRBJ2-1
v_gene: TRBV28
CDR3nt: TGTGCCAGCAGATCCCGTCCCGGGACTCCCGTAGGCTACAATGAGCAGTTCTTC
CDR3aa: CASRSRPGTPVGYNEQFF

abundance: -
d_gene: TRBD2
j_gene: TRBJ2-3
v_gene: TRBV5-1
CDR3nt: TGCGCCAGCAGCTTCGGACTAGCGGGAGGGCCGTCCACAGATACGCAGTATTTT
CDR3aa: CASSFGLAGGPSTDTQYF

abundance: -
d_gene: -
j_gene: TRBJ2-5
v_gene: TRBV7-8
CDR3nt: TGTGCCAGCGGAACCCAGTTACAAGAGACCCAGTACTTC
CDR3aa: CASGTQLQETQYF

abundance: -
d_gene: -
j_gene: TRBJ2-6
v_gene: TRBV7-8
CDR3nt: TGTGCCAGCAGCTTAATTCCCAGACCCTCTGGGGCCAACGTCCTGACTTTC
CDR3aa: CASSLIPRPSGANVLTF

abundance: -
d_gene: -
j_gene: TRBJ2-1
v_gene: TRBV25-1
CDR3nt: TGTGCCAGTGGGGACTCCTACAATGAGCAGTTCTTC
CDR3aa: CASGDSYNEQFF

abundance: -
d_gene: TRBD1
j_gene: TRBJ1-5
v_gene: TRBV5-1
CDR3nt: TGCGCCAGCAGCTTGGGACAGGGGCTTTTTCAGCCCCAGCATTTT
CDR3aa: CASSLGQGLFQPQHF

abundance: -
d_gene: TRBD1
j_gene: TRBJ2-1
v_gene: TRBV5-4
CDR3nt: TGTGCCAGCAGCTTGGAGGGGGCGCAGAATGAGCAGTTCTTC
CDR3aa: CASSLEGAQNEQFF

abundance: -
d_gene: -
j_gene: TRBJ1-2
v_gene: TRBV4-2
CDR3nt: TGTGCCAGCAGCCCCACCAGGGGAATTAGGAGTGGCTACACCTTC
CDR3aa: CASSPTRGIRSGYTF

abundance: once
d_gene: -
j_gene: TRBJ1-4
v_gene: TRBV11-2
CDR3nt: TGTGCCAGCAGCCTACTCTCTGGGACGTTTCCCGGGAAACTGTTTTTT
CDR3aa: CASSLLSGTFPGKLFF

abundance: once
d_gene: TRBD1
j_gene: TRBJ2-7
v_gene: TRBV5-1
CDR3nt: TGCGCCAGCAGCTCCGGACGGGACAGGGGGCTCGAGCAGTACTTC
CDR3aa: CASSSGRDRGLEQYF

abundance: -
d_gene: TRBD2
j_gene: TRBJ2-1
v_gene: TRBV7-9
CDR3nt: TGTGCCAGCAGCGCAATGGGACTAGCTCTCAATGAGCAGTTCTTC
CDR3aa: CASSAMGLALNEQFF

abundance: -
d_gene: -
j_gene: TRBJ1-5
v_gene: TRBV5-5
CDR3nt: TGTGCCAGCAGCTCCCAAAATGCGAATCAGCCCCAGCATTTT
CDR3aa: CASSSQNANQPQHF